This T cell receptor beta chain was sequenced in a study of T-cell reconstitution after alpha-beta-depleted transplantation in children. The CDR3 contains 14 residues. Germline values: CDR1 LGHNA, CDR2 YSLEER. V lost 1 base and J lost 6; bases outside the gene matches: 3. The TCRbeta library was prepared with unique molecular identifiers. Via MiXCR, TCRdb re-called the PCR reads, giving one row per CDR3 protein. The sample lists around 410,000 distinct CDR3 sequences; approximately 11% were seen once. V gene TRBV4-3 combines with J gene TRBJ1-3; 7 nucleotides line up with TRBD1. Specimen: PBMCs from the stem cell graft donor, collected from the stem cell graft. The receptor was isolated from a human donor who donated a stem cell graft to a child with acute myeloid leukemia. CDR3 loop: CASSQADRENTIYF. The DNA of the CDR3 is TGCGCCAGCAGCCAAGCCGACAGGGAAAACACCATATATTTT.